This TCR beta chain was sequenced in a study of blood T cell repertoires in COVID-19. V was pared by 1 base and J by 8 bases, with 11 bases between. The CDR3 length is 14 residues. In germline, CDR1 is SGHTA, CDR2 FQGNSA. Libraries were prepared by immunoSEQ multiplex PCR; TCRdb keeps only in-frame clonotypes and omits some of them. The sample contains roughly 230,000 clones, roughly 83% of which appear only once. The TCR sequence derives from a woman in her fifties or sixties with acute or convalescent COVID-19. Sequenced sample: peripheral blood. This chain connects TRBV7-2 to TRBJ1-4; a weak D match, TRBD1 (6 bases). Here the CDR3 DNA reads TGTGCCAGCAGCTTAGTACAGGGCTCCGAAAAACTGTTTTTT. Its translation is CASSLVQGSEKLFF.